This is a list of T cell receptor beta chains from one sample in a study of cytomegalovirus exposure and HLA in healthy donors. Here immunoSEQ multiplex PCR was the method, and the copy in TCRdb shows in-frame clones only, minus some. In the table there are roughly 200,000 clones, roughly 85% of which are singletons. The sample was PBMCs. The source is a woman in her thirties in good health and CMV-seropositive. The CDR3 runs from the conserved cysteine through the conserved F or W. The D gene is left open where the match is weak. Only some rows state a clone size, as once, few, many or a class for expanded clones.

CASSPPGAYEQYF | TGTGCCAGCTCACCACCTGGAGCCTACGAGCAGTACTTC | - | TRBV18 | - | TRBJ2-7
CASQPGHHTDTQYF | TGTGCCAGCCAACCGGGACACCACACAGATACGCAGTATTTT | - | TRBV7-2 | - | TRBJ2-3
CASSLRVTGSYGYTF | TGTGCCAGCAGTCTTAGGGTAACAGGGTCATATGGCTACACCTTC | - | TRBV6-5 | - | TRBJ1-2
CASSPPHYGYTF | TGTGCCAGCTCACCACCACATTATGGCTACACCTTC | - | TRBV18 | - | TRBJ1-2
CASRRPGQGTGYGYTF | TGTGCCAGCAGGAGACCGGGACAGGGGACCGGCTATGGCTACACCTTC | - | TRBV2 | TRBD1 | TRBJ1-2
CASSSSSGGAWNEQFF | TGTGCCAGCAGCTCGTCTAGCGGGGGGGCCTGGAATGAGCAGTTCTTC | - | TRBV7-2 | TRBD2 | TRBJ2-1
CASHRGGYYNEQFF | TGTGCCAGTCACCGAGGGGGTTACTACAATGAGCAGTTCTTC | - | TRBV6-1 | - | TRBJ2-1
CSVEDRRQFRSADEQFF | TGCAGCGTTGAAGATCGCAGACAGTTTCGGAGTGCAGATGAGCAGTTCTTC | few | TRBV29-1 | - | TRBJ2-1
CASSSAGLGETQYF | TGTGCCAGCAGCAGCGCGGGGCTGGGAGAGACCCAGTACTTC | - | TRBV7-9 | - | TRBJ2-5
CASSPWRGDSYNEQFF | TGTGCCAGCTCACCATGGCGGGGGGATTCCTACAATGAGCAGTTCTTC | - | TRBV18 | TRBD2 | TRBJ2-1
CASSPRTGSNTEAFF | TGTGCCAGCAGCCCCCGGACAGGATCGAACACTGAAGCTTTCTTT | - | TRBV9 | TRBD1 | TRBJ1-1
CSVELAGPSSYEQYF | TGCAGCGTTGAACTAGCGGGGCCGAGCTCCTACGAGCAGTACTTC | once | TRBV29-1 | TRBD2 | TRBJ2-7
CASSPAGGYTEAFF | TGCGCCAGCTCCCCCGCCGGGGGTTACACTGAAGCTTTCTTT | - | TRBV5-1 | - | TRBJ1-1
CTSSQDRRTSGSSCCSYNEQFF | TGCACCAGCAGCCAAGATCGTCGGACTAGCGGGAGTTCATGCTGCTCCTACAATGAGCAGTTCTTC | - | TRBV1 | - | TRBJ2-1
CASSSGQGDQPQHF | TGTGCCAGCAGCTCAGGACAGGGAGATCAGCCCCAGCATTTT | once | TRBV7-2 | TRBD1 | TRBJ1-5
CASKTYGSTGELFF | TGTGCCAGCAAAACTTATGGGAGCACCGGGGAGCTGTTTTTT | - | TRBV6-5 | - | TRBJ2-2
CASSYGGRLSYNEQFF | TGTGCCAGCAGTTACGGCGGGAGACTCTCCTACAATGAGCAGTTCTTC | few | TRBV6-5 | TRBD2 | TRBJ2-1
CASRPNDRHDEAFF | TGTGCCAGCAGGCCCAACGACAGACATGATGAAGCTTTCTTT | once | TRBV6-6 | - | TRBJ1-1
CASSESGTRQETQYF | TGCGCCAGCAGTGAGTCAGGGACAAGACAAGAGACCCAGTACTTC | - | TRBV10-1 | - | TRBJ2-5
CASSSPTGRFTEAFF | TGTGCCAGCAGCTCTCCGACAGGACGGTTCACTGAAGCTTTCTTT | few | TRBV7-9 | - | TRBJ1-1
CASSTTGTSGGADTQYF | TGTGCCAGCAGCACCACCGGGACTAGCGGGGGGGCAGATACGCAGTATTTT | - | TRBV9 | TRBD2 | TRBJ2-3
CASDNSTEAFF | TGTGCCAGTGACAACAGTACTGAAGCTTTCTTT | - | TRBV2 | - | TRBJ1-1
CASSLFRGSRPEAFF | TGCGCCAGCAGCTTGTTTCGGGGATCTAGACCTGAAGCTTTCTTT | - | TRBV5-1 | - | TRBJ1-1
CASSYRRGRREKLFF | TGTGCCAGCAGTTATCGGAGGGGTCGACGAGAAAAACTGTTTTTT | few | TRBV6-5 | - | TRBJ1-4
CASSPEDRGIIYGYTF | TGTGCCAGCAGCCCAGAGGACAGGGGGATTATCTATGGCTACACCTTC | - | TRBV14 | TRBD1 | TRBJ1-2
CASSSGLQGFAGELFF | TGTGCCAGCAGCTCGGGGTTACAGGGTTTCGCCGGGGAGCTGTTTTTT | - | TRBV5-4 | - | TRBJ2-2
CASSRRIGGDPEAFF | TGTGCCAGCTCCAGGCGGATCGGGGGGGATCCTGAAGCTTTCTTT | - | TRBV6-5 | - | TRBJ1-1
CATSRTENTEAFF | TGTGCCACCAGCAGGACAGAGAACACTGAAGCTTTCTTT | - | TRBV15 | - | TRBJ1-1
CASSPDGGGTEAFF | TGTGCCAGCAGCCCAGATGGGGGGGGCACTGAAGCTTTCTTT | - | TRBV9 | - | TRBJ1-1
CASSPDREIQPQHF | TGTGCCAGCAGCCCTGACAGGGAGATTCAGCCCCAGCATTTT | - | TRBV5-4 | TRBD1 | TRBJ1-5
CASKDWARGPAEAQYF | TGTGCCAGTAAAGATTGGGCCAGGGGACCCGCCGAGGCCCAGTACTTC | - | TRBV19 | - | TRBJ2-5
CASSPRSSGGETQYF | TGTGCCAGCTCACCACGGTCCAGCGGGGGGGAGACCCAGTACTTC | few | TRBV18 | TRBD2 | TRBJ2-5
CASSQVAGPQYF | TGTGCCAGCAGCCAAGTAGCGGGGCCGCAGTACTTC | - | TRBV7-2 | TRBD2 | TRBJ2-7
CASSLGGQGMNTEAFF | TGTGCCAGCAGCTTAGGGGGACAGGGGATGAACACTGAAGCTTTCTTT | - | TRBV7-9 | TRBD1 | TRBJ1-1
CASSRTSPGQVNNEQFF | TGCGCCAGCAGCCGGACCTCTCCGGGACAGGTGAACAATGAGCAGTTCTTC | - | TRBV4-1 | TRBD1 | TRBJ2-1
CASSTDRGGTEAFF | TGTGCCAGCAGTACGGACAGGGGGGGCACTGAAGCTTTCTTT | few | TRBV6-1 | TRBD1 | TRBJ1-1
CASKRQLNEKLFF | TGTGCCAGCAAAAGACAGCTTAATGAAAAACTGTTTTTT | once | TRBV6-5 | - | TRBJ1-4
CASSPPQGNTEAFF | TGTGCCAGCTCACCACCCCAGGGGAACACTGAAGCTTTCTTT | - | TRBV18 | - | TRBJ1-1
CASSLQGKYEQYF | TGTGCCAGCAGTTTACAGGGAAAGTACGAGCAGTACTTC | - | TRBV27 | - | TRBJ2-7
CASSRGQINTGELFF | TGTGCCAGCAGCCGGGGACAGATTAACACCGGGGAGCTGTTTTTT | - | TRBV5-6 | TRBD1 | TRBJ2-2
CASSPELGAQETQYF | TGTGCCAGCAGTCCGGAACTGGGGGCGCAGGAGACCCAGTACTTC | - | TRBV6-5 | - | TRBJ2-5
CASSPGGGGANVLTF | TGTGCCAGCAGTCCAGGGGGCGGTGGGGCCAACGTCCTGACTTTC | - | TRBV5-4 | TRBD1 | TRBJ2-6
CASSFTRHTGELFF | TGTGCCAGCAGCTTTACTAGACACACCGGGGAGCTGTTTTTT | - | TRBV7-6 | - | TRBJ2-2
CASRAGTGHTEAFF | TGTGCCAGCAGGGCCGGGACAGGGCACACTGAAGCTTTCTTT | - | TRBV27 | TRBD1 | TRBJ1-1
CASSFGRTSTQYF | TGTGCCAGCAGTTTTGGGCGTACAAGTACGCAGTATTTT | - | TRBV27 | - | TRBJ2-3
CASGGTGGGAEETQYF | TGTGCCAGCGGGGGAACTGGCGGGGGGGCCGAGGAGACCCAGTACTTC | - | TRBV27 | TRBD2 | TRBJ2-5